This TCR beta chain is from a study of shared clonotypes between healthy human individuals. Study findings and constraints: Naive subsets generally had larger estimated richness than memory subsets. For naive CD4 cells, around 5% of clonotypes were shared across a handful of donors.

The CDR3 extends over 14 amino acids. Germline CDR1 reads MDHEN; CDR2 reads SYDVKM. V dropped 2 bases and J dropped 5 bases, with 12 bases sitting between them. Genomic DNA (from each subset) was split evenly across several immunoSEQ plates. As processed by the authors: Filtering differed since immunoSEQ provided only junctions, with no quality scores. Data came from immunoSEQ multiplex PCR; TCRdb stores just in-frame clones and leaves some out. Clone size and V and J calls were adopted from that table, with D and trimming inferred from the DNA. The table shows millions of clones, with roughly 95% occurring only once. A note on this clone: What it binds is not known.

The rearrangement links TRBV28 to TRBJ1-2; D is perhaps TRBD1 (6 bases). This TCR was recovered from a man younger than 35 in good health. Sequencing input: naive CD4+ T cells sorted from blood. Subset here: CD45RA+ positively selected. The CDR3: CASSLTGRVYGYTF. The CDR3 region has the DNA TGTGCCAGCAGTTTAACAGGGCGTGTATATGGCTACACCTTC.